The clone carrying this T cell receptor (beta chain) has at least ten counts. One entry per CDR3 protein results from TCRdb running MiXCR on the reads. This table has just under 300,000 distinct CDR3 sequences, 9.6% appearing once. After removal of 2 bases from V and 5 bases from J, the junction contained 5 bases not matched to a gene. Germline loops: CDR1 SGHVS, CDR2 FQNEAQ. This CDR3 region has 15 residues. The sample is drawn from a study of T cell repertoires in cytomegalovirus infection. Source material: PBMCs. This sequence joins TRBV7-8 and TRBJ2-1, with 8 bases that match TRBD1. The source is a human donor in good health (CMV status not recorded). Some clones in this sample may be carry-over from other donors' samples. The CDR3 reads CASSLSGQAHNEQFF. The CDR3 DNA reads as TGTGCCAGCAGCTTATCGGGACAGGCCCACAATGAGCAGTTCTTC.